Listed below are T cell receptor beta chains from one sample, sequenced in a study of cytomegalovirus exposure and HLA in healthy donors. The repertoire was sequenced with immunoSEQ multiplex PCR; TCRdb's copy has only in-frame clones and lacks some. Across some 120,000 clones, the top ten clones capture 3.5% to 4.5% of the sample. Sequenced sample: PBMCs. The receptors come from a young man in good health and CMV-seronegative. Both conserved end residues are part of each CDR3. Fields, in order: CDR3 DNA, CDR3 protein, V gene, clone size, J gene, D gene. A D gene is named only where the DNA matches it firmly. The size of a clone is reported for some rows only, either as once, few or many, or as a class for expanded clones.

TGTGCCAGCAGCTTAGAGTCCAGGGTAGAAACCGGGGAGCTGTTTTTT	CASSLESRVETGELFF	TRBV7-9	NA	TRBJ2-2	NA
TGTGCCGGGGATCTGGGGGGGCACGGCTATGGCTACACCTTC	CAGDLGGHGYGYTF	TRBV30	NA	TRBJ1-2	NA
TGTGCCAGCAGCTTGGCCCCAGGGGCGAGCTATGGCTACACCTTC	CASSLAPGASYGYTF	TRBV5-5	NA	TRBJ1-2	NA
TGTGCCAGCAGCGTGGCGAACAGGGGTTTCCCAGATACGCAGTATTTT	CASSVANRGFPDTQYF	TRBV9	NA	TRBJ2-3	TRBD1
TGTGCCAGCAGCCCCCGGAGCTCCTATAATTCACCCCTCCACTTT	CASSPRSSYNSPLHF	TRBV27	NA	TRBJ1-6	NA
TGTGCCAGCAGCTTAGAAGCTAGCGGGGATACATCAGGGAATGAGCAGTTCTTC	CASSLEASGDTSGNEQFF	TRBV7-9	NA	TRBJ2-1	TRBD2
TGCAGTGCTAGGCGGAACACTGAAGCTTTCTTT	CSARRNTEAFF	TRBV20-1	NA	TRBJ1-1	NA
TGTGCCAGCAGTTTACATGGACAGGGTTCATACGAGCAGTACTTC	CASSLHGQGSYEQYF	TRBV27	NA	TRBJ2-7	TRBD1
TGTGCCAGCGGAGAGAGGAATGAGCAGTTCTTC	CASGERNEQFF	TRBV9	NA	TRBJ2-1	NA
TGTGCCAGCTCACCCCAAGGGGCTAACTATGGCTACACCTTC	CASSPQGANYGYTF	TRBV18	NA	TRBJ1-2	NA
TGTGCCAGCAGCGACCGAACAGCCGGTACGCAGTATTTT	CASSDRTAGTQYF	TRBV9	NA	TRBJ2-3	NA
TGTGGGTGCGGGGGGCGACTCACAGATACGCAGTATTTT	CGCGGRLTDTQYF	TRBV28	medium-sized	TRBJ2-3	TRBD2
TGTGCCAGCAGGACCATACAGGGGATAGGTCAGCCCCAGCATTTT	CASRTIQGIGQPQHF	TRBV2	NA	TRBJ1-5	TRBD1
TGCGCCAGCAGAGACCCAGGGGGCGGTGAAAAACTGTTTTTT	CASRDPGGGEKLFF	TRBV5-1	NA	TRBJ1-4	TRBD1
TGTGCCAGCCGAAAAGTCGGGTCCCCAGTAAACTTC	CASRKVGSPVNF	TRBV5-4	NA	TRBJ2-7	NA
TGTGCTAGGGCCCTTGGGGCGTTCTATGGCTACACCTTC	CARALGAFYGYTF	TRBV12-5	NA	TRBJ1-2	NA
TGCGCCAGCAGTGATACCGGGACAGGGGGCAAAGAGAGTAATCAGCCCCAGCATTTT	CASSDTGTGGKESNQPQHF	TRBV10-1	NA	TRBJ1-5	TRBD1
TGCAGCGTATCTGGGCGTATGAACACTGAAGCTTTCTTT	CSVSGRMNTEAFF	TRBV29-1	NA	TRBJ1-1	NA
TGTGCCAGCAGCTTGGACAGGGGACCCACTGAAGCTTTCTTT	CASSLDRGPTEAFF	TRBV5-4	NA	TRBJ1-1	TRBD1
TGTGCCAGCAGCCCCAGGACTGCTGAAGCTTTCTTT	CASSPRTAEAFF	TRBV9	NA	TRBJ1-1	NA
TGTGCCAGCAGCTTACCGGGACAGGGAATCACTGAAGCTTTCTTT	CASSLPGQGITEAFF	TRBV7-6	NA	TRBJ1-1	TRBD1
TGTGCCAGCAGTTCGATCGACCCTGGCCCCGCCGGGGCTGAAGCTTTCTTT	CASSSIDPGPAGAEAFF	TRBV28	NA	TRBJ1-1	NA
TGTGCCAGCAGCCAAGAAAGGGACAGGTGGGCTTTCTTT	CASSQERDRWAFF	TRBV4-2	NA	TRBJ1-1	TRBD1
TGTGCCAGCAGTGACAGGGGCGGTACAGATACGCAGTATTTT	CASSDRGGTDTQYF	TRBV6-4	NA	TRBJ2-3	NA
TGTGCCAGCCGACTTTCGGACAGGGTAGAATATGGCTACACCTTC	CASRLSDRVEYGYTF	TRBV6-1	NA	TRBJ1-2	TRBD1
TGTGCCAGCAGTCCGAGGACCGGGGACTATGGCTACACCTTC	CASSPRTGDYGYTF	TRBV2	NA	TRBJ1-2	NA
TGTGCCTGGAGTGGGGACAGACCCTCCTACGAGCAGTACTTC	CAWSGDRPSYEQYF	TRBV30	NA	TRBJ2-7	TRBD1
TGCAGCGTTTCACCGGGACAGGGCTCCTACGAGCAGTACTTC	CSVSPGQGSYEQYF	TRBV29-1	NA	TRBJ2-7	TRBD1
TGTGCCAGCACCTCCCAGGGAGGAGGTACTGAAGCTTTCTTT	CASTSQGGGTEAFF	TRBV6-6	NA	TRBJ1-1	NA
TGTGCCAGCTCACCTCTACAGGGGTATTCCACTGAAGCTTTCTTT	CASSPLQGYSTEAFF	TRBV18	NA	TRBJ1-1	TRBD1
TGCGCCAGCAGCTTGGGTCAGGGAATGAGCACAGATACGCAGTATTTT	CASSLGQGMSTDTQYF	TRBV5-1	NA	TRBJ2-3	NA
TGTGCCAGCAGTGTGAAGGGGGATAGGACTGAAGCTTTCTTT	CASSVKGDRTEAFF	TRBV6-4	NA	TRBJ1-1	NA
TGTGCCAGCAGTTTCCCCGGGACAGGGATGGAAGCTTTCTTT	CASSFPGTGMEAFF	TRBV7-9	NA	TRBJ1-1	TRBD1
TGCGCCAGCAGCCCTCAGGGGGCGCAGGAGACCCAGTACTTC	CASSPQGAQETQYF	TRBV5-1	NA	TRBJ2-5	TRBD1
TGCGCCAGCAGTGGGCCCGGACAGGATAGCAATCAGCCCCAGCATTTT	CASSGPGQDSNQPQHF	TRBV10-2	NA	TRBJ1-5	TRBD1
TGTGCCAGCAGCGTACAGGGGGCCGGGGAAAAACTGTTTTTT	CASSVQGAGEKLFF	TRBV9	NA	TRBJ1-4	TRBD1
TGTGCCAGACGACGGGACAGGGGGCGGCCCGGGGAGCTGTTTTTT	CARRRDRGRPGELFF	TRBV2	NA	TRBJ2-2	TRBD1
TGTGCCATCAGTGAACAGGGGCATTTCCAAGAGACCCAGTACTTC	CAISEQGHFQETQYF	TRBV10-3	NA	TRBJ2-5	TRBD1
TGCGCCAGCAGCTTTATGCAGGGTGACACTGAAGCTTTCTTT	CASSFMQGDTEAFF	TRBV5-1	NA	TRBJ1-1	NA
TGTGCCAGCAGCCCGCCGGACAGAGATTCCACAGATACGCAGTATTTT	CASSPPDRDSTDTQYF	TRBV5-5	NA	TRBJ2-3	NA
TGTGCCAGCTCACAGAGCTCTGGGGCCAACGTCCTGACTTTC	CASSQSSGANVLTF	TRBV18	NA	TRBJ2-6	NA
TGTGCCAGCAGTTTACGGGCGGGAGAGACCCAGTACTTC	CASSLRAGETQYF	TRBV27	NA	TRBJ2-5	NA
TGTGCCAGCAGCTTGAGTAATCAGCCCCAGCATTTT	CASSLSNQPQHF	TRBV7-2	NA	TRBJ1-5	NA
TGTGCCAGCAGCTCTACCTACCTACTGAACACTGAAGCTTTCTTT	CASSSTYLLNTEAFF	TRBV6-1	NA	TRBJ1-1	NA
TGTGCCAGCAGCCGGGACAACACAGATACGCAGTATTTT	CASSRDNTDTQYF	TRBV7-7	NA	TRBJ2-3	NA
TGTGCCAGTTCAGTGGGAACCGGGACAGGAAAGATCAGCAATCAGCCCCAGCATTTT	CASSVGTGTGKISNQPQHF	TRBV19	NA	TRBJ1-5	TRBD1
TGTGCCAGCAGCTTAGATCTACAGGGAACAAGCTATGGCTACACCTTC	CASSLDLQGTSYGYTF	TRBV11-2	NA	TRBJ1-2	NA
TGTGCCAGCAGCTCCTCCTTGGGACAGGGGAACTATGGCTACACCTTC	CASSSSLGQGNYGYTF	TRBV11-2	NA	TRBJ1-2	TRBD1
TGTGCCAGCAGCGTAGTAACCCCTTCGGGGACCCAGTACTTC	CASSVVTPSGTQYF	TRBV9	NA	TRBJ2-5	NA
TGTGCCAGCAGGAGCCTAGGACAGGGATATAATTCACCCCTCCACTTT	CASRSLGQGYNSPLHF	TRBV2	NA	TRBJ1-6	TRBD1
TGTGCCAGCAGCTTAGTTGGACAGGGGGACGATCAGCCCCAGCATTTT	CASSLVGQGDDQPQHF	TRBV7-2	NA	TRBJ1-5	TRBD1
TGTGCCATCACCCCGGACAATGACTACGAGCAGTACTTC	CAITPDNDYEQYF	TRBV10-3	NA	TRBJ2-7	NA
TGTGCCAGCACAGAAGGAGGTCCCAAGGCTGGCTACACCTTC	CASTEGGPKAGYTF	TRBV9	NA	TRBJ1-2	NA
TGTGCCAGCAGTGTACCTCGGCAGGGCGGTACTGTCTCCTATAATTCACCCCTCCACTTT	CASSVPRQGGTVSYNSPLHF	TRBV6-1	NA	TRBJ1-6	NA
TGTGCCAGCAGTCCCGGGACAGACCGGGGAGGCTACACCTTC	CASSPGTDRGGYTF	TRBV6-4	NA	TRBJ1-2	TRBD1
TGCGCCAGCAGCTCTCCTAGCGGGGGTAGGAATGAGCAGTTCTTC	CASSSPSGGRNEQFF	TRBV5-1	NA	TRBJ2-1	TRBD2
TGCAGCGTTGAGCTCCTCAGGCCACTGTTTGGACAGGATGCGAGCACTGAAGCTTTCTTT	CSVELLRPLFGQDASTEAFF	TRBV29-1	NA	TRBJ1-1	TRBD1
TGTGCCAGTAGTATAGATCTCGGCCAGGACAATGAGCAGTTCTTC	CASSIDLGQDNEQFF	TRBV19	NA	TRBJ2-1	NA